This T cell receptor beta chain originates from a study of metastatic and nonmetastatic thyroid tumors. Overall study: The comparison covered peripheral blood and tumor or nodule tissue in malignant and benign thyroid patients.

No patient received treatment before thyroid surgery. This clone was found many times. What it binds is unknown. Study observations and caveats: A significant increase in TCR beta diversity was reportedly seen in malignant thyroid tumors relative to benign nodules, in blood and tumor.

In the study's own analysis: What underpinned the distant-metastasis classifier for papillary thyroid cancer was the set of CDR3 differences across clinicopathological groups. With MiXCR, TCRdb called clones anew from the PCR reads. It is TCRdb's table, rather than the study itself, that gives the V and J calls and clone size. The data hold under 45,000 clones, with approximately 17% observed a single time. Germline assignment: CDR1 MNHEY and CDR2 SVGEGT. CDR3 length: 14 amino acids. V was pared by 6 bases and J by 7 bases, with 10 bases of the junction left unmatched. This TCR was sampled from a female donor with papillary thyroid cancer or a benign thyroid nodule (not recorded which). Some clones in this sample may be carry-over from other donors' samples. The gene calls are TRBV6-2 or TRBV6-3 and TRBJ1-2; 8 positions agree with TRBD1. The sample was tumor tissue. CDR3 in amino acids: CASRRTGGILGYTF. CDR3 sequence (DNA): TGTGCCAGCAGACGAACAGGGGGGATTCTTGGCTACACCTTC.